These 7 T cell receptor beta chains share one sample of origin, sequenced in a study of shared clonotypes between healthy human individuals. Assay: immunoSEQ multiplex PCR; the TCRdb copy retains only in-frame clones and omits some. The sample contains some 500,000 clones, 65% to 80% of which appear only once. The sample taken for sequencing was PBMCs. The receptors were gathered from a woman in her 40s in good health. Some clones in this sample may be carry-over from other donors' samples.

The J gene is TRBJ2-7, the V gene TRBV7-2; TRBD2 is a possible D gene (5 bases). Trimming took 5 bases from V and 5 from J, leaving 13 bases between them. CDR1 and CDR2 (germline): SGHTA, FQGNSA. This CDR3 is built from 13 residues. For the CDR3, the DNA is TGTGCCAGCAGCCCGGGGAATCCGGACGAGCAGTACTTC. Translation: CASSPGNPDEQYF.

In nucleotides, the CDR3 is TGTGCCAGCAGTTTGGTGGCGGGAGCCAATGAGCAGTTCTTC. This sequence encodes CASSLVAGANEQFF. V gene TRBV28 combines with J gene TRBJ2-1, with 7 bases that match TRBD2. The CDR3 covers 14 residues. Germline lookup yields CDR1 MDHEN and CDR2 SYDVKM. Losses at the gene ends were 3 bases for V and 6 bases for J; bases not matched to a gene: 5. The whole variable domain, filled in from reference TRBV28 and TRBJ2-1, reads DVKVTQSSRYLVKRTGEKVFLECVQDMDHENMFWYRQDPGLGLRLIYFSYDVKMKEKGDIPEGYSVSREKKERFSLILESASTNQTSMYLCASSLVAGANEQFFGPGTRLTVL.

This clone occurred many times. J is TRBJ1-2 and V is TRBV19; D uncertain. The V end lost 7 bases, the J end lost 0 bases, and 15 bases lay between the germline ends. The CDR3 runs 15 residues. Germline V gives CDR1 LNHDA, CDR2 SQIVND (reference sequence). Here the CDR3 DNA reads TGTGCCAGTACCGATCCATACAGAGCTAACTATGGCTACACCTTC. Translated, it gives CASTDPYRANYGYTF.

The rearrangement links TRBV28 to TRBJ2-2; 7 positions agree with TRBD2. V was clipped by 5 bases and J by 2 bases; unmatched bases: 8. Germline CDR1 and CDR2: MDHEN and SYDVKM. CDR3 length: 16 amino acids. The CDR3 region has the DNA TGTGCCAGCAGTCCCCCAACTAGCGCTAACACCGGGGAGCTGTTTTTT. This sequence encodes CASSPPTSANTGELFF. The full variable domain, with the rest looked up from reference TRBV28 and TRBJ2-2, is DVKVTQSSRYLVKRTGEKVFLECVQDMDHENMFWYRQDPGLGLRLIYFSYDVKMKEKGDIPEGYSVSREKKERFSLILESASTNQTSMYLCASSPPTSANTGELFFGEGSRLTVL.

This clone was counted once. This chain uses TRBV4-2 with TRBJ2-5, with 9 bases matching TRBD2. This CDR3 contains 16 residues. Germline loops: CDR1 LGHNA, CDR2 YNFKEQ. V was pared by 0 bases and J by 0 bases, with 2 bases of the junction left unmatched. The CDR3 DNA is TGTGCCAGCAGCCAAGAAACTAGCGGGTACCAAGAGACCCAGTACTTC. Amino acids: CASSQETSGYQETQYF.

The chain uses TRBV29-1 and TRBJ1-6, with TRBD1 matching over 8 bases. Germline lookup yields CDR1 SQVTM and CDR2 ANQGSEA. The V segment lost 5 bases and the J segment 14 bases; nucleotides outside the gene matches: 8. The CDR3 runs to 12 residues. CDR3 nucleotide sequence: TGCAGCGTTCGGACAGGGCGTGGAACCCTCCACTTT. It is translated as CSVRTGRGTLHF.

This sequence joins TRBV2 and TRBJ2-3; D remains unclear. Trimming left V 4 bases short and J 2 bases short, with 1 base between. Germline loops: CDR1 SNHLY, CDR2 FYNNEI. This CDR3 spans 11 amino acids. CDR3 in amino acids: CASSATDTQYF. For the CDR3, the DNA is TGTGCCAGCAGTGCCACAGATACGCAGTATTTT.